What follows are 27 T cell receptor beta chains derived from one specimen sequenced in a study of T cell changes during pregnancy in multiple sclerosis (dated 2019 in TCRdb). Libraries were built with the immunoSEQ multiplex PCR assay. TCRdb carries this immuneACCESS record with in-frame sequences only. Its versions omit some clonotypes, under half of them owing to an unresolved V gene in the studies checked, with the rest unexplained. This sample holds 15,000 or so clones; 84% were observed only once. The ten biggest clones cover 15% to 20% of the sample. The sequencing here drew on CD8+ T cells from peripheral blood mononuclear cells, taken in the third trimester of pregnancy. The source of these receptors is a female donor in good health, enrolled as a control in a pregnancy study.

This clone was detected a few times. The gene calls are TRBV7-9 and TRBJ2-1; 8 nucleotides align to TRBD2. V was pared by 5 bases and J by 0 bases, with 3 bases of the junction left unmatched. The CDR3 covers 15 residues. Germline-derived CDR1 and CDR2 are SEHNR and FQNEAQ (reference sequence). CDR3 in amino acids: CASSASGSSYNEQFF. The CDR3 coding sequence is TGTGCCAGCAGCGCAAGCGGGAGCTCCTACAATGAGCAGTTCTTC.

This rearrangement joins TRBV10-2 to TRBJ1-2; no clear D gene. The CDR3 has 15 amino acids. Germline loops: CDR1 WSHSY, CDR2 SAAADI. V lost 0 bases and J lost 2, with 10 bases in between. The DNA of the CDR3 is TGCGCCAGCAGTGAGTCGACGGGGTCGAACTATGGCTACACCTTC. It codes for CASSESTGSNYGYTF.

The CDR3 here is CASSFGQGASIQYF. The CDR3 region has the DNA TGTGCCAGCAGTTTCGGACAGGGGGCGAGCATTCAGTACTTC. This rearrangement joins TRBV6-5 to TRBJ2-4, with TRBD1 matching over 11 bases. The CDR3 sequence is 14 residues long. V lost 4 bases and J lost 9; bases outside the gene matches: 5. Germline V gene lookup returns CDR1 MNHEY and CDR2 SVGAGI.

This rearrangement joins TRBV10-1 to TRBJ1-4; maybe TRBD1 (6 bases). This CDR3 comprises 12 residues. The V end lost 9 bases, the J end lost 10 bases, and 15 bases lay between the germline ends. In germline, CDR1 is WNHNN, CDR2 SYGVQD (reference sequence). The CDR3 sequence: CARGQGMRKLFF. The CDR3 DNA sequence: TGCGCCAGGGGACAAGGTATGCGAAAACTGTTTTTT.

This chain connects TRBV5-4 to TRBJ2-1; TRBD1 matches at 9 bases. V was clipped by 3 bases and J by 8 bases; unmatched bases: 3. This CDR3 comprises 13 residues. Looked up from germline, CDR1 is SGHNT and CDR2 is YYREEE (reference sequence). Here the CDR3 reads CASSSGTGHEQFF. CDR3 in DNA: TGTGCCAGCAGCTCCGGGACAGGGCATGAGCAGTTCTTC.

The chain's CDR3 is CASSQDAGSSYNEQFF. CDR3 nucleotide sequence: TGTGCCAGCAGCCAAGATGCGGGTAGCTCCTACAATGAGCAGTTCTTC. The J gene is TRBJ2-1, the V gene TRBV4-2; a possible D gene is TRBD2 (5 bases). Germline lookup yields CDR1 LGHNA and CDR2 YNFKEQ. The CDR3 covers 16 residues. Trimming removed 0 bases from V and 0 bases from J, with 9 bases in between.

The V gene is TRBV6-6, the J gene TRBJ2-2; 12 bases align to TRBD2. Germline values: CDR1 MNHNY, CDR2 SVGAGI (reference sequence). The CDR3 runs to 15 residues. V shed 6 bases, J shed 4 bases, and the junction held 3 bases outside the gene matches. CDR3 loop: CASSPSGGGTGELFF. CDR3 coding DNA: TGTGCCAGCAGCCCTAGCGGGGGGGGCACCGGGGAGCTGTTTTTT.

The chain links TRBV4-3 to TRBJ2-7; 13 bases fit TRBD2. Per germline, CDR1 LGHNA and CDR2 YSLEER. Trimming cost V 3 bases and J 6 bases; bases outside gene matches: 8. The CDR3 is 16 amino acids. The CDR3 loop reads CASSHLLAGGPREQYF. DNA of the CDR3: TGCGCCAGCAGCCACCTACTAGCGGGGGGGCCCCGCGAGCAGTACTTC.

The CDR3: CASSQDGNTEAFF. As DNA, the CDR3 is TGCGCCAGCAGCCAAGACGGGAACACTGAAGCTTTCTTT. The chain employs TRBV4-3 and TRBJ1-1; no definite D call. This CDR3 has 13 amino acids. Germline CDR1 reads LGHNA; CDR2 reads YSLEER. Between the trimmed V and J ends, which lost 0 bases and 1 base, there was a span of 3 bases.

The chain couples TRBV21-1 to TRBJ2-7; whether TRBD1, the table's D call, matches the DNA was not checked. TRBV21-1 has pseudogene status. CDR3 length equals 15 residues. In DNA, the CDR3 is TGTGCCAGCAGCACCCCGGGACAGGGATCCTACGAGCAGTACTTC. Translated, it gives CASSTPGQGSYEQYF.

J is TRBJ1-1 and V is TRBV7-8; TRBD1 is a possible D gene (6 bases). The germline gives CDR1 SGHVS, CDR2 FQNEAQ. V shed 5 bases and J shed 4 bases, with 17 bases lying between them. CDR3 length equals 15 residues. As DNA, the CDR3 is TGTGCCAGCAGCCCTAGGACAGTCCCCGGCACTGAAGCTTTCTTT. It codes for CASSPRTVPGTEAFF.

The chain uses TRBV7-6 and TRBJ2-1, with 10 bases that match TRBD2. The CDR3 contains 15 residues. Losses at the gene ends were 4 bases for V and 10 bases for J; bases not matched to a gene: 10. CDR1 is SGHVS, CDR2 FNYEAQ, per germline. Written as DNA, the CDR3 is TGTGCCAGCAGCTCCGCGGCGGGACTAGCGCGAGAGCAGTTCTTC. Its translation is CASSSAAGLAREQFF.

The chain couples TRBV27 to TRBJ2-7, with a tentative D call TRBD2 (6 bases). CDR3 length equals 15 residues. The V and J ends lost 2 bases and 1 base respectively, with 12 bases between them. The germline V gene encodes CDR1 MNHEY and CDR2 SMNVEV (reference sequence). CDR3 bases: TGTGCCAGCAGTTTAAATCGGGGAGGTTCCTACGAGCAGTACTTC. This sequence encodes CASSLNRGGSYEQYF.

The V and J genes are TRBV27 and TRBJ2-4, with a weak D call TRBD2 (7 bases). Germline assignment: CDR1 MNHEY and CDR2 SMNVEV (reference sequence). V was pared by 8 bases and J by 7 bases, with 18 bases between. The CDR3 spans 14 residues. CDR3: CASSNGGRTNIQYF. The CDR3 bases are TGTGCCAGCTCCAACGGGGGGCGTACGAACATTCAGTACTTC.

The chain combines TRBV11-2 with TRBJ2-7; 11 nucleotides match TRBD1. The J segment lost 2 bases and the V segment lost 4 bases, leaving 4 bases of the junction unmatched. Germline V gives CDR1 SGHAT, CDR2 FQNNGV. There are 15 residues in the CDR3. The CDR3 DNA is TGTGCCAGCAGCTCGGACAGGGGGCCAGCCTACGAGCAGTACTTC. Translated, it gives CASSSDRGPAYEQYF.

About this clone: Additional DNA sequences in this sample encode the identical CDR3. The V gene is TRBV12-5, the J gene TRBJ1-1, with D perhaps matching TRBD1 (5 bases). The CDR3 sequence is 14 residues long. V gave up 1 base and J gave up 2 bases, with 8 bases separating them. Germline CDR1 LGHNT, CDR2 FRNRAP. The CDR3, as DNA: TGTGCTAGTGGTTTGGGACAGTCCAACACTGAAGCTTTCTTT. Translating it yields CASGLGQSNTEAFF.

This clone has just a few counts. Here the CDR3 reads CATSSNPGQGPDGYTF. CDR3 DNA: TGTGCCACCAGCAGCAATCCCGGACAGGGGCCCGATGGCTACACCTTC. The chain carries TRBV15 and TRBJ1-2; 9 positions agree with TRBD1. V shed 3 bases, J shed 6 bases, and the junction held 11 bases outside the gene matches. This CDR3 has 16 amino acids. CDR1 is LNHNV, CDR2 YYDKDF, per germline (reference sequence).

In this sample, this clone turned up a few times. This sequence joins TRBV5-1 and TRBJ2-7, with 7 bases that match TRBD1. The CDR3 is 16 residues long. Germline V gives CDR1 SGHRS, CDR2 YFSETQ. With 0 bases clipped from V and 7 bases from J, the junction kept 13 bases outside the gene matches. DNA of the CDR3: TGCGCCAGCAGCTTGGACAAGGGGGCCCCGAGGGGGGAGCAGTACTTC. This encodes CASSLDKGAPRGEQYF. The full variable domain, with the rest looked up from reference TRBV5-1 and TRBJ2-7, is KAGVTQTPRYLIKTRGQQVTLSCSPISGHRSVSWYQQTPGQGLQFLFEYFSETQRNKGNFPGRFSGRQFSNSRSEMNVSTLELGDSALYLCASSLDKGAPRGEQYFGPGTRLTVT.

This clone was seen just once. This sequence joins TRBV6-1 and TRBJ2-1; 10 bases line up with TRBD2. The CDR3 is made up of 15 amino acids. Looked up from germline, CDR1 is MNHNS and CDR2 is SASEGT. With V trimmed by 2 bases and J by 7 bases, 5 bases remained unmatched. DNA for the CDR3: TGTGCCAGCAGTGAAAGGACTAGCGGTATAAATGAGCAGTTCTTC. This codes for CASSERTSGINEQFF.

The CDR3 protein is CASRENRGDVNQPQHF. The CDR3 bases are TGCGCCAGCAGGGAGAACAGGGGGGATGTCAATCAGCCCCAGCATTTT. The chain couples TRBV10-2 to TRBJ1-5; 8 nucleotides line up with TRBD1. The germline V gene has CDR1 WSHSY and CDR2 SAAADI. V lost 6 bases to trimming and J lost 3 bases; unmatched junction nucleotides: 10. The CDR3 sequence is 16 residues long.

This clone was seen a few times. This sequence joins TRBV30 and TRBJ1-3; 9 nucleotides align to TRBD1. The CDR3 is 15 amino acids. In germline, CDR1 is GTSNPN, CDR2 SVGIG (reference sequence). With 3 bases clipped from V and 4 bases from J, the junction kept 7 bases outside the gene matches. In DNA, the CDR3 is TGTGCCTGGAGCGACACAGGGGGCTTGGGAAACACCATATATTTT. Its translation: CAWSDTGGLGNTIYF.

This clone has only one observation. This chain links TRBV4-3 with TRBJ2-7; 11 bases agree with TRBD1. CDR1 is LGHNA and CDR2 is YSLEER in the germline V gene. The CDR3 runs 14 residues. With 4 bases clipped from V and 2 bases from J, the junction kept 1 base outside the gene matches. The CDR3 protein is CASSLGQGAYEQYF. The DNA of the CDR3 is TGCGCCAGCAGCCTGGGACAGGGGGCCTACGAGCAGTACTTC.

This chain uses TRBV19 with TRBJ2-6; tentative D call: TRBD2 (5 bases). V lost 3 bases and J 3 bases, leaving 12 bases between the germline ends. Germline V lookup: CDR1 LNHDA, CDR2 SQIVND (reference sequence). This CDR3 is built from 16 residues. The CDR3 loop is CASSIGVGGGANVLTF. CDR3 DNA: TGTGCCAGTAGTATCGGGGTAGGCGGTGGGGCCAACGTCCTGACTTTC.

The CDR3 DNA reads TGTGCCAGCAGCTTAGACCGTTATTCATCTAGGAATGAGCAGTTCTTC. It specifies CASSLDRYSSRNEQFF. The gene calls are TRBV13 and TRBJ2-1; D is unclear. Trimming cost V 1 base and J 7 bases, with 17 bases left between them. CDR1 and CDR2 from the germline V gene are PRHDT and FYEKMQ (reference sequence). CDR3 length: 16 amino acids. Combining the CDR3 with reference TRBV13 and TRBJ2-1 gives the whole variable domain AAGVIQSPRHLIKEKRETATLKCYPIPRHDTVYWYQQGPGQDPQFLISFYEKMQSDKGSIPDRFSAQQFSDYHSELNMSSLELGDSALYFCASSLDRYSSRNEQFFGPGTRLTVL.

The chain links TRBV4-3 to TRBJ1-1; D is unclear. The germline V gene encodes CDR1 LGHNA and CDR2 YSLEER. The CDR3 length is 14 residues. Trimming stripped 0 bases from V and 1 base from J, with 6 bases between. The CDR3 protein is CASSQDFGNTEAFF. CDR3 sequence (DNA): TGCGCCAGCAGCCAAGATTTCGGGAACACTGAAGCTTTCTTT.

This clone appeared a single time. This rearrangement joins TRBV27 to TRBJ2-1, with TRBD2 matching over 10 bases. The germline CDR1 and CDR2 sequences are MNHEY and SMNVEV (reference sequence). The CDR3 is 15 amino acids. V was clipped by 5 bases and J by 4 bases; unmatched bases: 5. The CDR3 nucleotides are TGTGCCAGCAGTCATACTAGCGGGGCTTACAATGAGCAGTTCTTC. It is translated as CASSHTSGAYNEQFF.

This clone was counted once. CDR3 nucleotide sequence: TGCAGCGTTGAAAAACAGGGCAGAGGCAACACCGGGGAGCTGTTTTTT. Its translation: CSVEKQGRGNTGELFF. V gene TRBV29-1 combines with J gene TRBJ2-2, with TRBD1 as a possible D gene (6 bases). The germline gives CDR1 SQVTM, CDR2 ANQGSEA. V was clipped by 2 bases and J by 2 bases, with 15 bases between them. CDR3 length: 16 amino acids.